The next 30 T cell receptor beta chains were all read from a single sample in a study of cytomegalovirus exposure and HLA in healthy donors. Amplification used 60 Vbeta primers and 13 Jbeta primers. Here immunoSEQ multiplex PCR was the method, and the copy in TCRdb shows in-frame clones only, minus some. Here the sample spans roughly 180,000 clones, about 68% being singletons. Sequenced input: PBMCs. These TCRs come from a female donor in good health and CMV-seronegative.

This clone was seen more than once but under ten times. The chain is built from TRBV15 and TRBJ1-2, with 10 bases that match TRBD1. The CDR3 covers 15 residues. With V trimmed by 0 bases and J by 5 bases, 3 bases remained unmatched. From germline, CDR1 is LNHNV and CDR2 YYDKDF (reference sequence). The CDR3 spells CATSRDGTGVYGYTF. CDR3 DNA: TGTGCCACCAGCAGAGATGGGACAGGGGTTTATGGCTACACCTTC. Full variable domain (outside the CDR3, taken from reference TRBV15 and TRBJ1-2): DAMVIQNPRYQVTQFGKPVTLSCSQTLNHNVMYWYQQKSSQAPKLLFHYYDKDFNNEADTPDNFQSRRPNTSFCFLDIRSPGLGDTAMYLCATSRDGTGVYGYTFGSGTRLTVV.

The gene calls are TRBV6-5 and TRBJ2-3; perhaps TRBD2 as D (5 bases). CDR1 and CDR2 from the germline V gene are MNHEY and SVGAGI. This CDR3 is built from 15 residues. V lost 5 bases and J lost 2, with 14 bases in between. The DNA for the CDR3 is TGTGCCAGCAGTCGATCGGGAACTTTCACAGATACGCAGTATTTT. Protein product: CASSRSGTFTDTQYF.

V and J are TRBV7-9 and TRBJ1-1; 8 nucleotides align to TRBD1. Germline V gene data show CDR1 as SEHNR and CDR2 as FQNEAQ (reference sequence). The CDR3 runs to 15 residues. Germline trimming cut 4 bases from V and 4 bases from J; bases unmatched to any gene: 8. DNA for the CDR3: TGTGCCAGCAGCTCGTCGACAGGGGTTGGCACTGAAGCTTTCTTT. Its translation is CASSSSTGVGTEAFF. Together with reference TRBV7-9 and TRBJ1-1, the CDR3 gives the full variable domain: DTGVSQNPRHKITKRGQNVTFRCDPISEHNRLYWYRQTLGQGPEFLTYFQNEAQLEKSRLLSDRFSAERPKGSFSTLEIQRTEQGDSAMYLCASSSSTGVGTEAFFGQGTRLTVV.

The rearrangement uses TRBV28 and TRBJ2-3; possibly TRBD2 for D (5 bases). This CDR3 is built from 14 residues. The germline V gene encodes CDR1 MDHEN and CDR2 SYDVKM. Trimming removed 2 bases at V and 0 bases at J, with 6 bases between. CDR3 loop: CASSLGGSTDTQYF. The CDR3 region has the DNA TGTGCCAGCAGTTTAGGCGGGAGCACAGATACGCAGTATTTT.

The V call is TRBV6-4, the J call TRBJ2-2; unclear D gene. This CDR3 has 13 amino acids. Trimming left V 3 bases short and J 3 bases short, with 5 bases between. The germline gives CDR1 MRHNA, CDR2 SNTAGT. CDR3: CASSESDTGELFF. In DNA, the CDR3 is TGTGCCAGCAGTGAGAGTGACACCGGGGAGCTGTTTTTT.

V usage is TRBV6-6 and J usage is TRBJ2-3; TRBD2 matches at 8 bases. This CDR3 contains 15 residues. Trimming at V came to 5 bases and at J to 1 base, leaving 5 bases not matched to a gene. Germline V gene data show CDR1 as MNHNY and CDR2 as SVGAGI (reference sequence). The CDR3 DNA reads TGTGCCAGCAGTGGGATTAGCGGGGGCACAGATACGCAGTATTTT. Amino acids: CASSGISGGTDTQYF.

The rearrangement uses TRBV4-1 and TRBJ2-7, with D possibly TRBD1 on 6 matching bases. Germline values: CDR1 MGHRA, CDR2 YSYEKL. This CDR3 comprises 15 residues. The V and J ends lost 1 base and 2 bases respectively, with 12 bases between them. Here the CDR3 DNA reads TGCGCCAGCAGCCAAGTGGGGCAGGGGACCTACGAGCAGTACTTC. This translates into CASSQVGQGTYEQYF.

Worth noting for this clone: The same CDR3 arises from other DNA sequences in this sample as well. J is TRBJ2-7 and V is TRBV7-6, with D perhaps TRBD2 (5 bases). Deletions cut 1 base from V and 1 base from J, with 11 bases between. The CDR3 loop spans 15 amino acids. The germline V gene encodes CDR1 SGHVS and CDR2 FNYEAQ. The CDR3 sequence: CASSLDEGASYEQYF. The CDR3 DNA reads as TGTGCCAGCAGCTTAGATGAGGGAGCTTCCTACGAGCAGTACTTC.

The chain uses TRBV6-6 and TRBJ1-3; D gene ambiguous. Germline CDR1 MNHNY, CDR2 SVGAGI (reference sequence). Trimming cost V 8 bases and J 2 bases, with 13 bases left between them. The length of the CDR3 is 14 residues. CDR3 region: CASAWPEAGNTIYF. For the CDR3, the DNA is TGTGCCAGCGCCTGGCCAGAGGCTGGAAACACCATATATTTT.

The chain employs TRBV19 and TRBJ1-4, with 9 bases fitting TRBD1. Trimming at V came to 6 bases and at J to 4 bases, leaving 9 bases not matched to a gene. CDR1 and CDR2 (germline): LNHDA, SQIVND (reference sequence). This CDR3 has 16 residues. CDR3 DNA sequence: TGTGCCAGTAGGCTACAGGGGGCGCAGGGTAATGAAAAACTGTTTTTT. Translation: CASRLQGAQGNEKLFF.

This clone is a singleton in its sample. V gene TRBV4-3 combines with J gene TRBJ1-2; D is undetermined. Germline-derived CDR1 and CDR2 are LGHNA and YSLEER. The germline V and J ends were trimmed by 0 bases and 7 bases, with 9 bases remaining between them. The CDR3 is 13 amino acids. The CDR3 coding sequence is TGCGCCAGCAGCCAAGATCCAGGTAGTGGCTACACCTTC. Protein: CASSQDPGSGYTF.

The chain is built from TRBV30 and TRBJ1-2; TRBD1 matches 7 bases. Germline V gene data show CDR1 as GTSNPN and CDR2 as SVGIG (reference sequence). The CDR3 spans 12 residues. V was clipped by 3 bases and J by 5 bases; unmatched bases: 3. CDR3 protein: CAWSPTGYGYTF. DNA of the CDR3: TGTGCCTGGAGCCCGACAGGGTATGGCTACACCTTC.

The chain has TRBV10-3 and TRBJ1-1, with TRBD1 matching over 7 bases. This CDR3 has 12 residues. Germline CDR1 is ENHRY and CDR2 is SYGVKD. V dropped 8 bases and J dropped 1; count of bases not matched to a gene: 1. CDR3 nucleotide sequence: TGTGCCATCTCAGGGGGGAACACTGAAGCTTTCTTT. Amino acid sequence: CAISGGNTEAFF.

This clone showed up just a few times. J is TRBJ2-7 and V is TRBV29-1, with TRBD2 matching 9 bases. V was clipped by 4 bases and J by 5 bases; unmatched bases: 9. CDR1 and CDR2 (germline): SQVTM, ANQGSEA. This CDR3 spans 14 amino acids. The CDR3 loop reads CSVVKREAPHEQYF. The CDR3 nucleotides read TGCAGCGTTGTAAAGCGGGAGGCTCCCCACGAGCAGTACTTC.

This chain connects TRBV27 to TRBJ1-2, with 7 bases identical to TRBD1. The CDR3 extends over 18 amino acids. Germline CDR1 and CDR2: MNHEY and SMNVEV (reference sequence). V shed 1 base and J 0 bases; nucleotides not matched to a gene: 11. DNA of the CDR3: TGTGCCAGCAGTTTATTGGGCCTGGGACAGCATCCTAACTATGGCTACACCTTC. It translates to CASSLLGLGQHPNYGYTF.

The DNA of the CDR3 is TGTGCCAGCGACTCACTCGCGAATTCACCCCTCCACTTT. Amino acid sequence: CASDSLANSPLHF. The chain couples TRBV6-6 to TRBJ1-6; D gene uncertain. Germline-derived CDR1 and CDR2 are MNHNY and SVGAGI (reference sequence). The length of the CDR3 is 13 residues. V gave up 8 bases and J gave up 7 bases, with 12 bases separating them.

The chain has TRBV28 and TRBJ2-1; 10 positions match TRBD2. This CDR3 spans 17 amino acids. V was clipped by 4 bases and J by 8 bases; unmatched bases: 14. Per the germline V gene, CDR1 is MDHEN and CDR2 is SYDVKM. The CDR3 coding sequence is TGTGCCAGCAGTTATGGGCTACTAGCGGGACTCTCGGATGAGCAGTTCTTC. It codes for CASSYGLLAGLSDEQFF. Supplemented by reference TRBV28 and TRBJ2-1, the full variable domain reads DVKVTQSSRYLVKRTGEKVFLECVQDMDHENMFWYRQDPGLGLRLIYFSYDVKMKEKGDIPEGYSVSREKKERFSLILESASTNQTSMYLCASSYGLLAGLSDEQFFGPGTRLTVL.

This rearrangement joins TRBV19 to TRBJ2-1; TRBD2 agrees at 11 bases. Germline V gene sequence: CDR1 LNHDA, CDR2 SQIVND (reference sequence). The CDR3 is made up of 21 amino acids. J gave up 3 bases and V 3 bases, and 19 bases lay outside the gene matches. CDR3 residues: CASSMFWVELAGEGNYNEQFF. CDR3 nucleotides: TGTGCCAGTAGTATGTTTTGGGTCGAACTAGCGGGAGAGGGGAACTACAATGAGCAGTTCTTC.

This clone was counted a single time. For the CDR3, the DNA is TGTGCCAGCAGTGCTTCAGGGGGCGGGTCAGATACGCAGTATTTT. Amino acids: CASSASGGGSDTQYF. The chain carries TRBV6-1 and TRBJ2-3, with 8 bases aligning to TRBD1. Germline assignment: CDR1 MNHNS and CDR2 SASEGT. The CDR3 sequence is 15 residues long. J gave up 4 bases and V 4 bases, and 7 bases lay outside the gene matches.

The rearrangement uses TRBV27 and TRBJ2-3; TRBD2 matches at 15 bases. CDR3 length equals 16 residues. In germline, CDR1 is MNHEY, CDR2 SMNVEV (reference sequence). V lost 5 bases and J lost 1; bases outside the gene matches: 1. In DNA form, the CDR3 reads TGTGCCAGCAGTCGGACTAGCGGGGGGGGCACAGATACGCAGTATTTT. Its protein is CASSRTSGGGTDTQYF.

V is TRBV11-1 and J is TRBJ1-3; no clear D. V dropped 1 base and J dropped 0 bases, with 13 bases sitting between them. Germline assignment: CDR1 SGHAT and CDR2 FQDESV (reference sequence). CDR3 length: 17 residues. CDR3 in DNA: TGTGCCAGCAGCTTAGAACCCGGAGACTCCTCTGGAAACACCATATATTTT. Translated, it gives CASSLEPGDSSGNTIYF. The variable domain in full, with the rest retrieved from reference TRBV11-1 and TRBJ1-3, is EAEVAQSPRYKITEKSQAVAFWCDPISGHATLYWYRQILGQGPELLVQFQDESVVDDSQLPKDRFSAERLKGVDSTLKIQPAELGDSAMYLCASSLEPGDSSGNTIYFGEGSWLTVV.

The chain has TRBV6-4 and TRBJ2-2; 7 bases agree with TRBD2. The CDR3 spans 15 residues. V lost 0 bases, J lost 4 bases, and 2 bases stayed unmatched. The germline gives CDR1 MRHNA, CDR2 SNTAGT. In DNA, the CDR3 is TGTGCCAGCAGTGACTCTGGGGAGGGCACCGGGGAGCTGTTTTTT. Its protein product is CASSDSGEGTGELFF.

The chain links TRBV21-1 to TRBJ2-7; no check of the table's D call, TRBD1, against the DNA was made. TRBV21-1 is a pseudogene segment. The CDR3 extends over 14 amino acids. CDR3 in amino acids: CASSKDRPSYEQYF. CDR3 bases: TGTGCCAGCAGCAAAGACAGGCCCTCCTACGAGCAGTACTTC.

The chain employs TRBV29-1 and TRBJ1-2; TRBD1 is a possible D gene (6 bases). CDR3 length: 12 amino acids. Between the trimmed V and J ends, which lost 5 bases and 4 bases, there was a span of 11 bases. Germline V gene lookup returns CDR1 SQVTM and CDR2 ANQGSEA. Here the CDR3 reads CSVSGTIYGYTF. In nucleotides, the CDR3 is TGCAGCGTTTCGGGGACAATCTATGGCTACACCTTC.

The V call is TRBV29-1, the J call TRBJ1-1; possibly TRBD1 for D (6 bases). The CDR3 extends over 14 amino acids. The germline V and J ends were trimmed by 4 bases and 3 bases, with 15 bases remaining between them. The V gene's germline CDR1 is SQVTM and CDR2 ANQGSEA. CDR3: CSVVVQGRYTEAFF. For the CDR3, the DNA is TGCAGCGTTGTGGTACAGGGACGTTACACTGAAGCTTTCTTT.

The chain joins TRBV6-5 to TRBJ2-1; unclear D gene. The CDR3 length is 11 residues. V lost 11 bases, J lost 4 bases, and 9 bases lay in between. The germline CDR1 and CDR2 sequences are MNHEY and SVGAGI. The CDR3 nucleotides are TGTGCCGGCGGCCGATACAATGAGCAGTTCTTC. It translates to CAGGRYNEQFF.

This clone was observed a single time. This sequence joins TRBV4-3 and TRBJ2-2; 7 positions match TRBD1. J was trimmed by 6 bases and V by 1 base; bases with no gene match: 2. The CDR3 is made up of 14 amino acids. Germline CDR1 is LGHNA and CDR2 is YSLEER. CDR3 loop: CASSQGTGAGELFF. The CDR3 coding sequence is TGCGCCAGCAGCCAAGGCACAGGGGCCGGGGAGCTGTTTTTT.

A few counts support this clone. This chain links TRBV11-2 with TRBJ2-1; 9 positions agree with TRBD2. The CDR3 is made up of 15 amino acids. Germline V gene sequence: CDR1 SGHAT, CDR2 FQNNGV. Unmatched junction bases numbered 3, after V lost 2 bases and J lost 4 bases. CDR3 bases: TGTGCCAGCAGCTTAAGTAGCGGGGGTTACAATGAGCAGTTCTTC. It yields the protein CASSLSSGGYNEQFF.

CDR3 sequence reads: CASSQRDTHTGELFF. CDR3 coding DNA: TGCGCCAGCAGCCAACGGGACACGCACACCGGGGAGCTGTTTTTT. V gene TRBV4-3 combines with J gene TRBJ2-2; maybe TRBD1 (6 bases). The V gene's germline CDR1 is LGHNA and CDR2 YSLEER. This CDR3 comprises 15 residues. Trimming shortened V by 2 bases and J by 3 bases, and 10 bases separated the two germline ends.

The chain uses TRBV2 and TRBJ1-5; no clear D gene. V lost 8 bases and J lost 6, with 8 bases in between. The CDR3 covers 11 residues. The germline gives CDR1 SNHLY, CDR2 FYNNEI. The CDR3 sequence is CASARGQPQHF. The CDR3 DNA reads TGTGCCAGCGCCCGCGGTCAGCCCCAGCATTTT.